This entry lists 10 T cell receptor beta chains sequenced from one sample in a study of control samples from healthy donors and cancer patients. Profiling relied on immunoSEQ multiplex PCR, and the TCRdb table lists in-frame clones only, not all of them. The table lists some 58,000 clones, 70% to 90% of them singletons. The sequenced sample consisted of PBMCs. The receptors shown here come from a woman aged 55 to 70 with lung cancer.

The chain combines TRBV18 with TRBJ1-4, with a weak D call TRBD1 (5 bases). CDR1 is KGHSH, CDR2 LQKENI, per germline. The length of the CDR3 is 15 residues. Trimming cost V 3 bases and J 8 bases, with 16 bases left between them. The CDR3, as DNA: TGTGCCAGCTCACCTTCATACAGGACGGAAGAAAAACTGTTTTTT. It yields the protein CASSPSYRTEEKLFF.

This clone was seen only once. This sequence joins TRBV19 and TRBJ1-2; D is perhaps TRBD1 (5 bases). The CDR3 has 11 residues. Germline V gene data show CDR1 as LNHDA and CDR2 as SQIVND (reference sequence). The ends were cut back, 5 bases at V and 5 bases at J, with 6 bases in the middle. The CDR3 DNA sequence: TGTGCCAGTAGTCCAGGGTATGGCTACACCTTC. This gives the protein CASSPGYGYTF.

The V gene is TRBV5-1, the J gene TRBJ2-7, with D possibly called TRBD1 or TRBD2 (5 bases each). CDR1 SGHRS and CDR2 YFSETQ come from the germline V gene. CDR3 length: 16 residues. V shed 2 bases and J shed 8 bases, with 23 bases lying between them. CDR3 loop: CASSLTGRSSGGQQYF. The CDR3 region has the DNA TGCGCCAGCAGCTTAACAGGACGGTCCTCCGGAGGTCAGCAGTACTTC.

The chain uses TRBV9 and TRBJ1-6; a weak D match, TRBD1 (6 bases). The CDR3 spans 14 residues. The V gene lost 7 bases and the J gene lost 9 bases, with 17 bases spanning the gap. Germline-derived CDR1 and CDR2 are SGDLS and YYNGEE. The chain's CDR3 is CASGRGSGLSPLHF. CDR3 nucleotide sequence: TGTGCCAGCGGCAGGGGCTCGGGACTTTCACCCCTCCACTTT.

The genes are TRBV20-1 and TRBJ1-2; no definite D call. Germline loops: CDR1 DFQATT, CDR2 SNEGSKA (reference sequence). Trimming left V 3 bases short and J 8 bases short, with 16 bases between. This CDR3 is 13 amino acids long. CDR3 sequence reads: CSASEQPLPGYTF. The CDR3 nucleotides read TGCAGTGCTAGTGAACAGCCACTTCCAGGCTACACCTTC.

The chain uses TRBV6-5 and TRBJ2-7; D is perhaps TRBD2 (6 bases). The CDR3 runs to 14 residues. Per germline, CDR1 MNHEY and CDR2 SVGAGI. V lost 6 bases and J 5 bases, leaving 17 bases between the germline ends. The DNA of the CDR3 is TGTGCCAGCAGAATGGGACTCACCTTGGACGAGCAGTACTTC. This encodes CASRMGLTLDEQYF.

The genes are TRBV2 and TRBJ2-1; TRBD2 matches 10 bases. Germline V gives CDR1 SNHLY, CDR2 FYNNEI. Trimming cost V 7 bases and J 9 bases; bases outside gene matches: 12. The CDR3 runs 15 residues. CDR3: CASMGASGSRGEQFF. The CDR3 DNA follows: TGTGCCAGCATGGGCGCTAGCGGGAGTCGTGGTGAGCAGTTCTTC.

This chain connects TRBV6-6 to TRBJ2-1, with 7 bases identical to TRBD2. This CDR3 spans 15 amino acids. Germline V gene lookup returns CDR1 MNHNY and CDR2 SVGAGI (reference sequence). Trimming took 2 bases from V and 8 from J; bases not matched to a gene: 9. CDR3 in amino acids: CASSYIGGSRDEQFF. In nucleotides, the CDR3 is TGTGCCAGCAGTTACATCGGCGGGAGTAGGGATGAGCAGTTCTTC.

The chain employs TRBV5-1 and TRBJ2-7, with D possibly called TRBD1 or TRBD2 (6 bases each). CDR3 length: 16 residues. In germline, CDR1 is SGHRS, CDR2 YFSETQ. The V gene lost 2 bases and the J gene lost 2 bases, with 17 bases spanning the gap. DNA for the CDR3: TGCGCCAGCAGCTTTGAGGGGGGCTCCCCCGCCTACGAGCAGTACTTC. Translating it yields CASSFEGGSPAYEQYF.

The V call is TRBV11-2, the J call TRBJ2-5, with a tentative D call TRBD1 (5 bases). CDR1 and CDR2 (germline): SGHAT, FQNNGV. The CDR3 contains 15 residues. Trimming removed 0 bases from V and 4 bases from J, with 12 bases in between. The CDR3 protein is CASSLDRVTGETQYF. DNA for the CDR3: TGTGCCAGCAGCTTAGACAGGGTAACTGGAGAGACCCAGTACTTC.